The clone carrying this TCR beta chain was seen a single time. The data derive from a study of blood T cell repertoires in COVID-19. Some clones are missing from TCRdb's copy, which holds only in-frame ones; the method was immunoSEQ multiplex PCR. This table has under 250,000 clones, roughly 90% appearing once. Germline values: CDR1 SGHTA, CDR2 FQGNSA. The CDR3 covers 15 residues. V dropped 0 bases and J dropped 0 bases, with 8 bases sitting between them. The sequenced material came from PBMCs or T cells enriched from blood (not recorded which). The rearrangement joins TRBV7-2 to TRBJ2-5; TRBD2 is a possible D gene (6 bases). This clonotype originated in a woman aged 30 to 39 with acute COVID-19. The CDR3 region has the DNA TGTGCCAGCAGCTTAGCCGGGACTCACCAAGAGACCCAGTACTTC. This sequence encodes CASSLAGTHQETQYF.